This T cell receptor (beta chain) was identified during a study of T cell responses to AZD1222 COVID-19 vaccine. Study outcomes and limitations: Repertoires were sampled only after the peak T cell response. Mapped onto spike, vaccine-associated CD4 TCRs spanned it and were dominant at 160-218 and 743-854. With two AZD1222 doses given, Spike-specific TCR breadth and depth both rose. Donors in the cohort were predominantly white British and more often female, and clonal diversity was possibly underestimated.

CDR1 and CDR2 from the germline V gene are MNHEY and SMNVEV (reference sequence). J was trimmed by 0 bases and V by 9 bases; bases with no gene match: 20. The CDR3 has 20 residues. Only in-frame clones appear in the TCRdb table, and some are missing; sequencing was by immunoSEQ multiplex PCR. This sample has fewer than 200,000 clones, with about 90% found just once. Concerning this clone: Its antigen is still unknown.

The sample consisted of peripheral blood, taken 28 days after the second dose of the MenACWY control vaccine. The J gene is TRBJ2-1, the V gene TRBV27; 10 nucleotides match TRBD2. This TCR derives from an adult who received the MenACWY meningococcal vaccine as a control. CDR3 bases: TGTGCCAGGAATCATTCTTCGGGACTAGCGCCGATAAGCTCCTACAATGAGCAGTTCTTC. Its translation: CARNHSSGLAPISSYNEQFF.